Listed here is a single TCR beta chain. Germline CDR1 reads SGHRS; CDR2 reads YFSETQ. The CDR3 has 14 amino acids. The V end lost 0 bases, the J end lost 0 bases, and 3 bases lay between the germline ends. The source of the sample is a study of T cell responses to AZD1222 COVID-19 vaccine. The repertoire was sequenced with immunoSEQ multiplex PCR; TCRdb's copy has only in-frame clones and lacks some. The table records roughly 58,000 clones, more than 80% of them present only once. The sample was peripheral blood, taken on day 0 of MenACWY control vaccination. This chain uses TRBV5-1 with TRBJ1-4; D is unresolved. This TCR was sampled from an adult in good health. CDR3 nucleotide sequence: TGCGCCAGCAGCTTGGGTGCAACTAATGAAAAACTGTTTTTT. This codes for CASSLGATNEKLFF.